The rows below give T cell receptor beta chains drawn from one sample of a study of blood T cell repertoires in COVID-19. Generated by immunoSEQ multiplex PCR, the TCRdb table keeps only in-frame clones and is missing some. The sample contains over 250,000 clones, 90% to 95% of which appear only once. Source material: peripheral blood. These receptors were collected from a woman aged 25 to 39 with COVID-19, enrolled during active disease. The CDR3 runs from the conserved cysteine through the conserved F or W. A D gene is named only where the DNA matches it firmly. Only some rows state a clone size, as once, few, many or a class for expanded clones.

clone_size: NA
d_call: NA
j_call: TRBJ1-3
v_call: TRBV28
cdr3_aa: CASNSPYLPNTIYF
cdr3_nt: TGTGCCAGCAACTCCCCGTACCTTCCGAACACCATATATTTT

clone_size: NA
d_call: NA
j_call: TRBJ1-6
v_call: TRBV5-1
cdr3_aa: CASSFSTGNSLHF
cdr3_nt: TGCGCCAGCAGCTTTTCGACAGGAAATAGCCTCCACTTT

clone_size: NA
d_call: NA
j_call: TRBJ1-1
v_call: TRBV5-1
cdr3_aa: CASSLRLQGGPEAFF
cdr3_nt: TGCGCCAGCAGCTTGCGTTTGCAGGGTGGGCCTGAAGCTTTCTTT

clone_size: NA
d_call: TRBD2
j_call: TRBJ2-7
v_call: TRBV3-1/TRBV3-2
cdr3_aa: CASSRGLAGGREQYF
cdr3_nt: TGTGCCAGCAGCCGAGGACTAGCGGGAGGGCGAGAGCAGTACTTC

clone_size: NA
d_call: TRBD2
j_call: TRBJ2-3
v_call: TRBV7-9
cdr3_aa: CASSLGVGGTDTQYF
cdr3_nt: TGTGCCAGCAGCTTAGGAGTCGGGGGGACAGATACGCAGTATTTT

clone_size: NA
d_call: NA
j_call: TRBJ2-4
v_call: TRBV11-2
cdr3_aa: CASRDFELAKNIQYF
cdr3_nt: TGTGCCAGCAGGGACTTCGAACTAGCCAAAAACATTCAGTACTTC

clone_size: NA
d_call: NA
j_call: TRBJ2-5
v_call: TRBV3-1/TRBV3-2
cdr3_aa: CASSQGATQETQYF
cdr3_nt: TGTGCCAGCAGCCAGGGGGCTACCCAAGAGACCCAGTACTTC

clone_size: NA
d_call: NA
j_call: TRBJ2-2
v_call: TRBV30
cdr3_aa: CAWEGPTGELFF
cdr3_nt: TGTGCCTGGGAGGGGCCCACCGGGGAGCTGTTTTTT

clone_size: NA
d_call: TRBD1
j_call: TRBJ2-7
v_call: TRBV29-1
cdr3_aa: CSAEDRVYEQYF
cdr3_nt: TGCAGCGCAGAGGACAGGGTCTACGAGCAGTACTTC

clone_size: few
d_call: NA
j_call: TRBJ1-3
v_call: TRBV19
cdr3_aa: CASTGGGNTIYF
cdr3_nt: TGTGCCAGTACTGGGGGCGGAAACACCATATATTTT

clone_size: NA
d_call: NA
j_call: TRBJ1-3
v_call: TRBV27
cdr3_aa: CASRSLSRSSGNTIYF
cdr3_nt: TGTGCCAGCAGAAGCTTATCTCGAAGCTCTGGAAACACCATATATTTT

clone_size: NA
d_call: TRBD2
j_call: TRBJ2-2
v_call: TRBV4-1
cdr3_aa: CASSHQAGGLTGELFF
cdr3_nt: TGCGCCAGCAGCCATCAAGCGGGAGGACTCACCGGGGAGCTGTTTTTT

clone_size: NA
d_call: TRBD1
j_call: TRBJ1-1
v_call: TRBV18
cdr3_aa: CASSSTWSGGAVRNTEAFF
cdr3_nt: TGTGCCAGCTCATCAACATGGTCAGGGGGCGCGGTGAGGAACACTGAAGCTTTCTTT

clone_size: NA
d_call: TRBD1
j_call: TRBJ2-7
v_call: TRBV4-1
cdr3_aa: CASSQEATGVEQYF
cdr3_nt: TGCGCCAGCAGCCAAGAGGCGACAGGGGTCGAGCAGTACTTC

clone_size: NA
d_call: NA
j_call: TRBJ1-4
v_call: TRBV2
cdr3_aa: CASRWSGSSAEKLFF
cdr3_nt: TGTGCCAGCAGGTGGAGTGGTAGTTCGGCGGAAAAACTGTTTTTT

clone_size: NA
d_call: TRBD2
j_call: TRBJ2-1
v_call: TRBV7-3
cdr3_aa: CASSPTSGTTNYNEQFF
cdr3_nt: TGTGCCAGCAGCCCGACTAGCGGGACTACTAACTACAATGAGCAGTTCTTC

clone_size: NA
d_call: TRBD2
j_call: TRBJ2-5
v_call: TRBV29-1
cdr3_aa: CSALTSGTRETQYF
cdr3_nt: TGCAGCGCACTGACTAGCGGGACAAGGGAGACCCAGTACTTC

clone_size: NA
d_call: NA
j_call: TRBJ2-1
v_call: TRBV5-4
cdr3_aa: CASSPGGINEQFF
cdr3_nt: TGTGCCAGCAGCCCTGGGGGCATTAATGAGCAGTTCTTC